Listed here are 18 T cell receptor beta chains from one sample, sequenced in a study of blood T cell repertoires in COVID-19. TCRdb keeps only in-frame clones here, not all; method: immunoSEQ multiplex PCR. This sample has some 120,000 clones, with around 78% found just once. Material for sequencing was peripheral blood. The receptors originated from a human donor in a cohort sampled during active COVID-19.

The chain employs TRBV6-5 and TRBJ1-5; tentative D call: TRBD1 (6 bases). The germline V gene encodes CDR1 MNHEY and CDR2 SVGAGI. Trimming removed 8 bases from V and 0 bases from J, with 14 bases in between. The CDR3 covers 15 residues. In DNA form, the CDR3 reads TGTGCCAGCTGGCGGACAGCCCCTAGCAATCAGCCCCAGCATTTT. It translates to CASWRTAPSNQPQHF.

The gene calls are TRBV9 and TRBJ2-1, with 8 bases that match TRBD2. The CDR3 has 17 amino acids. Germline values: CDR1 SGDLS, CDR2 YYNGEE. V trimming: 3 bases; J trimming: 2 bases; junction bases outside the gene matches: 10. DNA for the CDR3: TGTGCCAGCAGCGCCCCGAACGGGGGGGGAGCCTACAATGAGCAGTTCTTC. Translation: CASSAPNGGGAYNEQFF. The full variable domain, rest sourced from reference TRBV9 and TRBJ2-1, is DSGVTQTPKHLITATGQRVTLRCSPRSGDLSVYWYQQSLDQGLQFLIQYYNGEERAKGNILERFSAQQFPDLHSELNLSSLELGDSALYFCASSAPNGGGAYNEQFFGPGTRLTVL.

The chain is built from TRBV30 and TRBJ2-1; TRBD2 matches 10 bases. Germline V gene data show CDR1 as GTSNPN and CDR2 as SVGIG (reference sequence). The length of the CDR3 is 14 residues. Trimming cost V 5 bases and J 5 bases; bases outside gene matches: 6. The CDR3 loop reads CAWEAGGQDNEQFF. The CDR3 nucleotides read TGTGCCTGGGAAGCGGGGGGGCAGGACAATGAGCAGTTCTTC.

The chain recombines TRBV5-8 with TRBJ1-5; 7 bases agree with TRBD1. The CDR3 extends over 14 amino acids. The V gene's germline CDR1 is SGHTS and CDR2 YDEGEE. Germline trimming cut 3 bases from V and 7 bases from J; bases unmatched to any gene: 7. This CDR3 reads CASSSQGSGQPQHF. CDR3 nucleotides: TGTGCCAGCAGCTCACAGGGGAGTGGACAGCCCCAGCATTTT.

This CDR3 is CAIVGGLKGYTF. The CDR3 DNA sequence: TGTGCCATCGTGGGGGGGTTGAAAGGCTACACCTTC. The chain uses TRBV28 and TRBJ1-2, with a tentative D call TRBD1 (5 bases). V gave up 10 bases and J gave up 8 bases, with 17 bases separating them. The V gene's germline CDR1 is MDHEN and CDR2 SYDVKM. This CDR3 contains 12 residues.

This chain links TRBV5-4 with TRBJ1-1; a weak D match, TRBD1 (6 bases). Trimming took 3 bases from V and 0 from J, leaving 12 bases between them. The length of the CDR3 is 15 residues. Germline V gene data show CDR1 as SGHNT and CDR2 as YYREEE (reference sequence). The CDR3 loop is CASSWRQAMNTEAFF. The CDR3, as DNA: TGTGCCAGCAGCTGGCGACAGGCGATGAACACTGAAGCTTTCTTT.

This sequence joins TRBV6-5 and TRBJ2-1; TRBD2 aligns across 7 bases. V lost 2 bases to trimming and J lost 3 bases; unmatched junction nucleotides: 1. Per germline, CDR1 MNHEY and CDR2 SVGAGI. The CDR3 runs to 14 residues. Here the CDR3 reads CASSYPGGYNEQFF. The CDR3 DNA reads TGTGCCAGCAGTTACCCGGGGGGCTACAATGAGCAGTTCTTC.

The table lists this clone with a count of one. V and J are TRBV19 and TRBJ1-1, with a weak D call TRBD1 (5 bases). Germline V CDR1 and CDR2: LNHDA, SQIVND (reference sequence). Trimming pared 4 bases from V and 0 bases from J, leaving 12 bases between. The CDR3 sequence is 15 residues long. The CDR3 region is CASSTSTVMNTEAFF. In DNA form, the CDR3 reads TGTGCCAGTAGTACCTCGACAGTTATGAACACTGAAGCTTTCTTT. The full variable domain, in which reference TRBV19 and TRBJ1-1 provide the parts outside the CDR3, is DGGITQSPKYLFRKEGQNVTLSCEQNLNHDAMYWYRQDPGQGLRLIYYSQIVNDFQKGDIAEGYSVSREKKESFPLTVTSAQKNPTAFYLCASSTSTVMNTEAFFGQGTRLTVV.

This clone has a single count. The V call is TRBV7-9, the J call TRBJ1-4, with D perhaps TRBD1 (5 bases). Germline lookup yields CDR1 SEHNR and CDR2 FQNEAQ (reference sequence). This CDR3 comprises 14 residues. Trimming removed 5 bases from V and 3 bases from J, with 10 bases in between. The CDR3 reads CASSPGGANEKLFF. The CDR3 DNA reads as TGTGCCAGCAGCCCGGGGGGGGCTAATGAAAAACTGTTTTTT.

The rearrangement uses TRBV27 and TRBJ2-7, with a possible D match to TRBD1 (6 bases). Germline loops: CDR1 MNHEY, CDR2 SMNVEV (reference sequence). V dropped 6 bases and J dropped 2 bases, with 11 bases sitting between them. This CDR3 spans 13 amino acids. CDR3 DNA: TGTGCCAGCAGGGGACATACGACCTACGAGCAGTACTTC. Residues: CASRGHTTYEQYF.

This chain links TRBV19 with TRBJ2-1; a weak D match, TRBD1 (7 bases). Germline-derived CDR1 and CDR2 are LNHDA and SQIVND (reference sequence). Trimming cost V 3 bases and J 13 bases, with 22 bases left between them. The CDR3 length is 15 residues. The DNA of the CDR3 is TGTGCCAGTAGTATTGAACATTCACGGGGGACAGCTCAGTTCTTC. It specifies CASSIEHSRGTAQFF.

The rearrangement joins TRBV5-1 to TRBJ2-5; D possibly corresponds to TRBD2 (5 bases). The CDR3 has 15 amino acids. Germline V gives CDR1 SGHRS, CDR2 YFSETQ. Between the trimmed V and J ends, which lost 0 bases and 2 bases, there was a span of 11 bases. The CDR3 DNA reads as TGCGCCAGCAGCTTGGCTAGCAGGAGGCAAGAGACCCAGTACTTC. The encoded protein is CASSLASRRQETQYF. Full variable domain (remainder filled in from reference TRBV5-1 and TRBJ2-5): KAGVTQTPRYLIKTRGQQVTLSCSPISGHRSVSWYQQTPGQGLQFLFEYFSETQRNKGNFPGRFSGRQFSNSRSEMNVSTLELGDSALYLCASSLASRRQETQYFGPGTRLLVL.

The J gene is TRBJ1-2, the V gene TRBV7-8, with a possible D match to TRBD1 (5 bases). Germline V lookup: CDR1 SGHVS, CDR2 FQNEAQ. This CDR3 region has 13 residues. Trimming took off 3 bases at V and 6 bases at J, with 11 bases between the two ends. This CDR3 reads CASSFTQGNGYTF. The CDR3 DNA reads as TGTGCCAGCAGCTTTACCCAGGGTAATGGCTACACCTTC.

This clone was detected only once. V is TRBV5-5 and J is TRBJ1-5, with 9 nucleotides matching TRBD1. The germline CDR1 and CDR2 sequences are SGHKS and YYEKEE (reference sequence). CDR3 length equals 14 residues. After removal of 5 bases from V and 6 bases from J, the junction contained 6 bases not matched to a gene. CDR3 sequence (DNA): TGTGCCAGCAGAACCGGGACAGGGTTTCAGCCCCAGCATTTT. Protein product: CASRTGTGFQPQHF.

The CDR3 DNA reads as TGTGCCAGCAGTTTAGGCGCACCAGGGTTAGAGCAGTACTTC. Amino acids: CASSLGAPGLEQYF. This chain uses TRBV28 with TRBJ2-7, with D perhaps TRBD1 (5 bases). V was cut by 2 bases and J by 7 bases, with 15 bases left in between. This CDR3 contains 14 residues. Germline CDR1 MDHEN, CDR2 SYDVKM.

A few counts support this clone. V gene TRBV3-1 (or the pseudogene TRBV3-2) combines with J gene TRBJ1-1, with D perhaps TRBD1 (5 bases). The CDR3 is 14 amino acids. Germline CDR1 and CDR2: LGHDT and YNNKEL (reference sequence). V was pared by 8 bases and J by 3 bases, with 16 bases between. The CDR3 sequence: CASSRGDRDTEAFF. CDR3 in DNA: TGTGCCAGCTCCCGGGGGGATCGGGACACTGAAGCTTTCTTT.

V gene TRBV5-6 combines with J gene TRBJ2-1; 12 nucleotides line up with TRBD2. CDR1 SGHDT and CDR2 YYEEEE come from the germline V gene. The CDR3 sequence is 14 residues long. The ends lost 4 bases at V and 7 bases at J; junction bases unmatched: 3. The CDR3 loop reads CASSLGLAGNEQFF. Here the CDR3 DNA reads TGTGCCAGCAGCCTAGGACTAGCGGGGAATGAGCAGTTCTTC.

The rearrangement links TRBV28 to TRBJ1-4, with D tentatively TRBD1 (6 bases). The germline gives CDR1 MDHEN, CDR2 SYDVKM. The CDR3 spans 15 residues. Trimming took 3 bases from V and 10 from J, leaving 18 bases between them. CDR3 DNA sequence: TGTGCCAGCAGTTTCACAGGGCCTCGAGGGGGAAAACTGTTTTTT. Protein: CASSFTGPRGGKLFF.